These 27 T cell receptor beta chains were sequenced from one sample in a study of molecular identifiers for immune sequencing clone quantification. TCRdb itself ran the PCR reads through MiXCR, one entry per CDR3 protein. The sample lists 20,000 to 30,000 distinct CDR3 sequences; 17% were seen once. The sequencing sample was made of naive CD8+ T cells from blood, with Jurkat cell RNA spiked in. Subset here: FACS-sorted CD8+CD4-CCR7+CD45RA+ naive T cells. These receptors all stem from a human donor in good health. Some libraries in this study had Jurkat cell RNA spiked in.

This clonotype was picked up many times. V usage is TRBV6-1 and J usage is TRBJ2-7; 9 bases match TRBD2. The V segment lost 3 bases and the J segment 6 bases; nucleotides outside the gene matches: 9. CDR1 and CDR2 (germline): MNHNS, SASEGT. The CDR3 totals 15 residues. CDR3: CASSDPSGAVAEQYF. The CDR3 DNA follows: TGTGCCAGCAGTGACCCTAGCGGGGCCGTCGCCGAGCAGTACTTC.

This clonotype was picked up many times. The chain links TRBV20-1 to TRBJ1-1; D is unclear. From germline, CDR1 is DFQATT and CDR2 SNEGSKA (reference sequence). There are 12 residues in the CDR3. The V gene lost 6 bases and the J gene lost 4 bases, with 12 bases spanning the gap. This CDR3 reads CSATQEGTEAFF. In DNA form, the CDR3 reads TGCAGTGCCACTCAGGAGGGCACTGAAGCTTTCTTT.

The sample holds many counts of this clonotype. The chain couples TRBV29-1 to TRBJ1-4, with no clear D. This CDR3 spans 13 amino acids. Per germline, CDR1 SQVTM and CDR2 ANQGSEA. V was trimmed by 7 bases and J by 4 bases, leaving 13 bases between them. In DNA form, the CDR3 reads TGCAGCGACGCCGAGATACTTAATGAAAAACTGTTTTTT. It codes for CSDAEILNEKLFF.

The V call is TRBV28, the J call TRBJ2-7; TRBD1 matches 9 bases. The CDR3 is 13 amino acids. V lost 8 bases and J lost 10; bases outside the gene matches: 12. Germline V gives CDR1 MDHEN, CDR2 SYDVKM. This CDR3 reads CASGDGTGYEQYF. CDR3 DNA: TGTGCCAGCGGTGATGGGACAGGGTATGAACAGTACTTC.

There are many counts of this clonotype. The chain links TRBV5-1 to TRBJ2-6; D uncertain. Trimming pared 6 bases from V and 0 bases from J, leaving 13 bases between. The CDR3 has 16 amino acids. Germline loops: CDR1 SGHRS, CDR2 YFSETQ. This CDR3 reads CASNQDERSGANVLTF. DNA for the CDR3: TGCGCCAGCAACCAGGACGAGCGCTCTGGGGCCAACGTCCTGACTTTC. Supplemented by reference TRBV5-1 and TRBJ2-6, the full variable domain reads KAGVTQTPRYLIKTRGQQVTLSCSPISGHRSVSWYQQTPGQGLQFLFEYFSETQRNKGNFPGRFSGRQFSNSRSEMNVSTLELGDSALYLCASNQDERSGANVLTFGAGSRLTVL.

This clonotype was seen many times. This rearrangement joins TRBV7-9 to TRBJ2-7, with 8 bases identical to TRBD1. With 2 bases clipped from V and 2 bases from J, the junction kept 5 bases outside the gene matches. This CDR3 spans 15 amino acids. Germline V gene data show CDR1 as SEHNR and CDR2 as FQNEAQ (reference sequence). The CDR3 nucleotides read TGTGCCAGCAGCTTATTGCGACAGGGGCCCTACGAGCAGTACTTC. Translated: CASSLLRQGPYEQYF.

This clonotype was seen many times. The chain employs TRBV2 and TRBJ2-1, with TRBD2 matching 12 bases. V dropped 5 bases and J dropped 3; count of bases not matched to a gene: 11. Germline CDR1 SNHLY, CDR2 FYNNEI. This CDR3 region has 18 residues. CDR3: CASSSPSGGAEVYNEQFF. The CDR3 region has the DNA TGTGCCAGCAGTAGCCCTAGCGGGGGGGCCGAAGTCTACAATGAGCAGTTCTTC.

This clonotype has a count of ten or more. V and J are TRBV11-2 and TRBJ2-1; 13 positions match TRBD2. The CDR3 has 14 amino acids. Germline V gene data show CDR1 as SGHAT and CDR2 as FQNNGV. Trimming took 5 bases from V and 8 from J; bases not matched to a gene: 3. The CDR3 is CASSGLAGVHEQFF. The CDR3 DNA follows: TGTGCCAGCAGCGGACTAGCGGGGGTCCATGAGCAGTTCTTC.

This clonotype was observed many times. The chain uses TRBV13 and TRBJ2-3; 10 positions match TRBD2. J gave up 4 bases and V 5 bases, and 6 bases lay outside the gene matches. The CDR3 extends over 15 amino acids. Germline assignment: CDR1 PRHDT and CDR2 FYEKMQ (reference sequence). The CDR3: CASSLGLAGADTQYF. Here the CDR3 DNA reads TGTGCCAGCAGCCTGGGGCTAGCGGGGGCAGATACGCAGTATTTT.

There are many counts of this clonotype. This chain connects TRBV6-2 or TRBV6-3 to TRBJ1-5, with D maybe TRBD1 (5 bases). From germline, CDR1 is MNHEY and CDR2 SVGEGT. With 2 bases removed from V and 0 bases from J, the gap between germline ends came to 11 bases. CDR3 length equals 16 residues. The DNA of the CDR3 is TGTGCCAGCAGTTACCCGGGACTTTATAGCAATCAGCCCCAGCATTTT. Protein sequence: CASSYPGLYSNQPQHF.

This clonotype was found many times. The CDR3 DNA sequence: TGCGCCAGCAGCTTGTTGGGGGGGCCGGCCGGGGATACGCAGTATTTT. It is translated as CASSLLGGPAGDTQYF. V gene TRBV5-1 combines with J gene TRBJ2-3; tentative D call: TRBD2 (7 bases). This CDR3 contains 16 residues. V lost 1 base, J lost 6 bases, and 18 bases lay in between. From germline, CDR1 is SGHRS and CDR2 YFSETQ. Full variable domain (missing parts from reference TRBV5-1 and TRBJ2-3): KAGVTQTPRYLIKTRGQQVTLSCSPISGHRSVSWYQQTPGQGLQFLFEYFSETQRNKGNFPGRFSGRQFSNSRSEMNVSTLELGDSALYLCASSLLGGPAGDTQYFGPGTRLTVL.

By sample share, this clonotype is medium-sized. CDR3 protein: CASSWVESRNQPQHF. The CDR3 bases are TGTGCCAGCAGCTGGGTCGAATCCCGCAATCAGCCCCAGCATTTT. The chain links TRBV7-2 to TRBJ1-5; D ambiguous. Trimming pared 4 bases from V and 2 bases from J, leaving 12 bases between. This CDR3 has 15 residues. Germline loops: CDR1 SGHTA, CDR2 FQGNSA.

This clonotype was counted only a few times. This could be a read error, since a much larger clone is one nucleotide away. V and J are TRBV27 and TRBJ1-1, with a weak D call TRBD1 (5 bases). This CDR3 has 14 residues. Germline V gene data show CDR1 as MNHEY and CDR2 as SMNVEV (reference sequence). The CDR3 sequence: CAGSLARDRGQAFF. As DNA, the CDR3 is TGTGCCGGCAGTCTAGCCCGTGATCGGGGCCAAGCTTTCTTT.

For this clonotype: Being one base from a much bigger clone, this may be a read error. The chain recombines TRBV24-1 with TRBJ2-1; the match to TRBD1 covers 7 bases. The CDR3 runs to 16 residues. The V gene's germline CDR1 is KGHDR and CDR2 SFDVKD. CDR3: CVTSVSRDSSYNEQFF. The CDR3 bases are TGTGTCACCAGTGTTAGCCGGGACAGCTCCTACAATGAGCAGTTCTTC.

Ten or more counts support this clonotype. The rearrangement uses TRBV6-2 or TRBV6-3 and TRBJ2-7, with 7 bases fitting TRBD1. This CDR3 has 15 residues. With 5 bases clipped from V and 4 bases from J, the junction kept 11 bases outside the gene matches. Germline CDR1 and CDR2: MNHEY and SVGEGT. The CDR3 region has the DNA TGTGCCAGCAGTACCAACCGGGACAGCCTATACGAGCAGTACTTC. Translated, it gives CASSTNRDSLYEQYF.

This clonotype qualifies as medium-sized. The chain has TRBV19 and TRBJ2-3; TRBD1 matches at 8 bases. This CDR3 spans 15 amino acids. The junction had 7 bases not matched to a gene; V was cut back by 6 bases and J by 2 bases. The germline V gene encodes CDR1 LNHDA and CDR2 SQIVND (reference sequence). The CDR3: CASSLTGALTDTQYF. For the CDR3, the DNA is TGTGCCAGTAGCTTGACAGGGGCCCTCACAGATACGCAGTATTTT.

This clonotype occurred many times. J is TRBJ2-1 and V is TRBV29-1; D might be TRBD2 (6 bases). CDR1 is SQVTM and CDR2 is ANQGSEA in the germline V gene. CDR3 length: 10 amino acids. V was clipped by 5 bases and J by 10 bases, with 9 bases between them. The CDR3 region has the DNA TGCAGCGTTTACGGGGGAGAGCAGTTCTTC. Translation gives CSVYGGEQFF.

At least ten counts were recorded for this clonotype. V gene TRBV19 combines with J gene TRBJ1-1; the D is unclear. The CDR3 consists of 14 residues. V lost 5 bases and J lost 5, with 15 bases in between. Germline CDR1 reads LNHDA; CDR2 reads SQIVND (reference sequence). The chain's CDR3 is CASSLPGTYTEAFF. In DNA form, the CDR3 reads TGTGCCAGTAGTTTACCGGGAACGTATACTGAAGCTTTCTTT.

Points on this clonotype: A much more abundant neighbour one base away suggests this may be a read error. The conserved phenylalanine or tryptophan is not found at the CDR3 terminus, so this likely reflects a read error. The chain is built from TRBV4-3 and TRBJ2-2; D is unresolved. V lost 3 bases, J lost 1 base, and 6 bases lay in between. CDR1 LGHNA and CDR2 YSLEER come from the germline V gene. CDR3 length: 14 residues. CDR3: CASSQEKNTGELFS. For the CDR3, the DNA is TGCGCCAGCAGCCAGGAAAAGAACACCGGGGAGCTGTTTTCT.

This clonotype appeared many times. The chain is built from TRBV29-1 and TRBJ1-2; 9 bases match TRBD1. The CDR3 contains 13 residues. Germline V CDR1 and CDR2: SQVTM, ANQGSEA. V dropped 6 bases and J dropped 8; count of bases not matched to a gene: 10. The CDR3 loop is CSVLRDRDFGYTF. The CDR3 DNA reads TGCAGCGTCCTAAGGGACAGGGATTTCGGCTACACCTTC.

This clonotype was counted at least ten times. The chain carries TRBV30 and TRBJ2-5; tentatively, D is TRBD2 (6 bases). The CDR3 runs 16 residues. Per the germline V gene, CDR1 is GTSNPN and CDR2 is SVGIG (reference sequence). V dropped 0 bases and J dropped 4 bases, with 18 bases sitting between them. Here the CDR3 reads CAWSVMGGGSGETQYF. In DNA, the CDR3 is TGTGCCTGGAGTGTAATGGGAGGAGGGAGTGGAGAGACCCAGTACTTC. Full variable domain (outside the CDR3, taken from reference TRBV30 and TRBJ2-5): SQTIHQWPATLVQPVGSPLSLECTVEGTSNPNLYWYRQAAGRGLQLLFYSVGIGQISSEVPQNLSASRPQDRQFILSSKKLLLSDSGFYLCAWSVMGGGSGETQYFGPGTRLLVL.

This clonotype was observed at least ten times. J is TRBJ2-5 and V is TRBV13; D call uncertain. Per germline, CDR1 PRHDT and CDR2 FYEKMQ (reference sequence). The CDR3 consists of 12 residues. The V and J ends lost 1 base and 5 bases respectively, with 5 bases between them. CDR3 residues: CASSLVGETQYF. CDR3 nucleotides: TGTGCCAGCAGCTTAGTTGGGGAGACCCAGTACTTC.

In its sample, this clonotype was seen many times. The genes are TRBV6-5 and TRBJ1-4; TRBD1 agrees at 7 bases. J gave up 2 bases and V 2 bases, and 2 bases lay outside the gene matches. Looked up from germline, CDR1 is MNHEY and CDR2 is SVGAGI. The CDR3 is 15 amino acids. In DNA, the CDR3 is TGTGCCAGCAGTTACCAGGGACAGACTAATGAAAAACTGTTTTTT. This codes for CASSYQGQTNEKLFF.

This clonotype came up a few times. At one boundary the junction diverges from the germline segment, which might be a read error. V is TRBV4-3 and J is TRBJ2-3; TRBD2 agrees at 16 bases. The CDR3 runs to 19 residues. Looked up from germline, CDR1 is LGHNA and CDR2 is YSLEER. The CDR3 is CTSSQDGGLAGGGTDTQYF. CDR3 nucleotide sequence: TGCACCAGCAGCCAAGATGGGGGACTAGCGGGGGGGGGCACAGATACGCAGTATTTT.

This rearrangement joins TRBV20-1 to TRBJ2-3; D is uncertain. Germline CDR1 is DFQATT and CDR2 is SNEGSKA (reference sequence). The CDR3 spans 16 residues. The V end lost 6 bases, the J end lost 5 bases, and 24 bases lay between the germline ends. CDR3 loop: CSAVTSSAFAKDTQYF. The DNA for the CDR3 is TGCAGTGCCGTGACCTCCTCCGCCTTTGCGAAAGATACGCAGTATTTT.

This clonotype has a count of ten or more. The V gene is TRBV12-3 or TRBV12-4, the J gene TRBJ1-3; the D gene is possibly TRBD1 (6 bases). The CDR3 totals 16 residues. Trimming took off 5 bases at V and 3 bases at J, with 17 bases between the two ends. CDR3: CASSTRTGAIGNTIYF. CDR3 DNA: TGTGCCAGCAGTACCCGGACGGGGGCGATTGGAAACACCATATATTTT.

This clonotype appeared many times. CDR3 loop: CASSQEAQGYWEQYF. The CDR3 DNA is TGCGCCAGCAGCCAAGAGGCTCAGGGGTACTGGGAGCAGTACTTC. The chain couples TRBV4-1 to TRBJ2-7; maybe TRBD1 (6 bases). The germline V and J ends were trimmed by 0 bases and 7 bases, with 16 bases remaining between them. Germline CDR1 MGHRA, CDR2 YSYEKL. The CDR3 consists of 15 residues.